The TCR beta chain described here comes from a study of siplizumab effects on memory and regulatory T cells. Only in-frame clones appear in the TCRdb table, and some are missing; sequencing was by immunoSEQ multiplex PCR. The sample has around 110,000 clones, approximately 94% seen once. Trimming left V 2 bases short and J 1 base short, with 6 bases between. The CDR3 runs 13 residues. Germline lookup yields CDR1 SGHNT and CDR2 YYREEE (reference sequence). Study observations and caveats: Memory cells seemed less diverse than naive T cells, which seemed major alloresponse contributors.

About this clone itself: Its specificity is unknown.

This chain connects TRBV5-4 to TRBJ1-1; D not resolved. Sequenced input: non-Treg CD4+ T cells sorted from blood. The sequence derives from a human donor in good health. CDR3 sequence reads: CASSFSKNTEAFF. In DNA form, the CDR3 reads TGTGCCAGCAGCTTCTCAAAGAACACTGAAGCTTTCTTT. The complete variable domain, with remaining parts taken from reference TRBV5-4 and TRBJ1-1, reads ETGVTQSPTHLIKTRGQQVTLRCSSQSGHNTVSWYQQALGQGPQFIFQYYREEENGRGNFPPRFSGLQFPNYSSELNVNALELDDSALYLCASSFSKNTEAFFGQGTRLTVV.